This T cell receptor beta chain was recovered during a study of intratumoral heterogeneity in liver cancer. For the wider study: In the full approximately 13-patient cohort, the median age was 63 years and the majority of patients were male. The study combined RNA-seq, DNA sequencing, TCR-seq and SNP array data from multiple regions of hepatocellular carcinoma specimens to study intratumor heterogeneity. Of the approximately 71 multiregional samples collected from approximately 15 HCC patients in the overall cohort, 51 were tumoral regions and roughly 20 were adjacent nontumoral regions. Study-wide findings and limitations: No significant difference in overall T cell clonality was found between tumor regions within either sequenced patient. In every sequenced patient, tumor region b showed significantly fewer unique T-cell clonal expansions than tumor region a. TCR sequencing reportedly confirmed RNA-seq-based estimates of regional differences in tumor-infiltrating lymphocyte burden. The authors noted a relatively low number of patients and under-sampled tumor-infiltrating lymphocyte representation as limitations.

As a fraction of the sample, this clone is medium-sized (0.01 to 0.1%). Its antigen is currently not known. No base qualities exist here, and no much larger clone lies one base off it. TCR beta chain CDR3 regions were sequenced from genomic DNA using the immunoSEQ assay. Primers annealing to V and J segments amplified rearranged VDJ segments. Turning to the authors' computational methods: The ImmunoSeq Analyzer software was used to calculate clonality and richness metrics. To find clones with differing abundance between regions, Fisher's exact test was applied together with a beta-binomial method for extra stringency. TCRdb re-hosts the immuneACCESS table, in-frame sequences only. Its copies lack some clones; in the studies checked, an unresolved V gene accounts for under half of them, and the cause for the rest is not known. D and trimming come from the DNA, and the V and J calls and clone size come from that table. Present in this sample are thousands of clones, 60% to 80% of which were seen just once. Of the sample, approximately 42% is held by the ten largest clones.

CDR1 is given as SNHLY and CDR2 as FYNNEI, both from the germline V gene. From the cysteine through the phenylalanine, the CDR3 covers 10 amino acids. The read is trimmed to its CDR3 DNA, 30 bases read in frame from base 1. V is cut by 9 bases and J by 5 bases, and the space between the germline ends is 4 bases. Samples with the label H were taken from distinct, geographically separated regions of the hepatocellular carcinoma nodule. All patients had early-stage hepatocellular carcinoma and received no therapy before surgical resection. None of the sampled areas showed macroscopic evidence of necrosis or hemorrhage. Multiple regions from a couple of patients underwent TCR sequencing (ImmunoSeq). Frozen resection tissue samples were collected at a distance of at least 1 cm from each other. Genomic DNA was extracted from bulk tissue using the DNeasy blood and tissue kit.

This material consisted of tumor tissue, taken before any cancer treatment. This chain joins TRBV2 to TRBJ2-2; no D segment can be confidently identified. This clonotype was obtained from a woman between 70 and 85 years old with hepatocellular carcinoma. Here the CDR3 is given as CARFTGELFF. The base sequence is TGTGCCAGATTTACCGGGGAGCTGTTTTTT.